This T cell receptor (beta chain) was sequenced for a study of response to subunit inactivated influenza vaccine. General study points: New T cells are recruited in small numbers by each seasonal influenza vaccination, according to the authors' suggestion.

TCRdb processed the RT-PCR reads anew with MiXCR; each CDR3 protein has one entry. This sample has roughly 500,000 distinct CDR3 sequences, with less than 30% found just once. For this clonotype: Its antigen is unidentified.

This material consisted of CD4+ T cells sorted from PBMCs, taken 5 days after vaccination. The TCR comes from a man aged 45-60 years who received an inactivated influenza vaccine.

The CDR3 DNA is TGCAGTGCTAGGTGGACTACCGCCCCTTTGACCCAGTACTTC. The encoded protein is CSARWTTAPLTQYF. The V and J genes are TRBV20-1 and TRBJ2-5, with D possibly TRBD2 on 6 matching bases. The CDR3 extends over 14 amino acids. V lost 3 bases and J 7 bases, leaving 18 bases between the germline ends. Germline-derived CDR1 and CDR2 are DFQATT and SNEGSKA (reference sequence).